This record looks at one TCR beta chain sequence and its context. PCR was performed using 60 Vbeta and 13 Jbeta primers. Profiled with immunoSEQ multiplex PCR; TCRdb holds only in-frame clones, not every one. This repertoire shows around 110,000 clones, roughly 83% found once; its top ten account for around 4.5%. Sampled while nominally healthy, donors likely had unrecorded immune exposures. The data belong to a study of cytomegalovirus exposure and HLA in healthy donors. From germline, CDR1 is ENHRY and CDR2 SYGVKD. This CDR3 has 14 residues. Trimming took off 5 bases at V and 1 base at J, with 9 bases between the two ends.

The TCR sequence derives from a young man in good health and CMV-seropositive. This sequence joins TRBV10-3 and TRBJ1-5; maybe TRBD1 (5 bases). The sample comprised PBMCs. CDR3 amino acids: CAISYSGSNQPQHF. For the CDR3, the DNA is TGTGCCATCAGTTACTCAGGGAGCAATCAGCCCCAGCATTTT.